Given below is one T cell receptor beta chain in context. This record comes from a study of blood T cell repertoires in COVID-19. Study-level background: Italy, Spain and the United States were the sources of the convalescent and acute COVID-19 samples. Nucleic acid was either cDNA or gDNA, and it came from T cells, B-cell-depleted T cells, or PBMCs.

Per the study methods: Reference gene primer amplification yielded estimated nucleated cell counts. Clones were sequenced by immunoSEQ multiplex PCR, and TCRdb holds only the in-frame ones, with some missing. D and trimming come from the DNA, and the V and J calls and clone size come from that table. The sample has about 220,000 clones, more than 75% seen once; the top ten hold around 13%. V shed 0 bases, J shed 4 bases, and the junction held 9 bases outside the gene matches. The germline gives CDR1 MRHNA, CDR2 SNTAGT. This CDR3 has 18 amino acids. The receptor was derived from a human donor in a cohort sampled during active COVID-19. The rearrangement uses TRBV6-4 and TRBJ2-1, with 10 bases matching TRBD2. Sample: peripheral blood. CDR3 nucleotide sequence: TGTGCCAGCAGTGACTCTGGATTAGCGGGAGGAGTTTACAATGAGCAGTTCTTC. It yields the protein CASSDSGLAGGVYNEQFF.